This entry lists 15 T cell receptor beta chains sequenced from one sample in a study of blood T cell repertoires in COVID-19. This table comes from immunoSEQ multiplex PCR, and its TCRdb copy is limited to in-frame clones, with some not included. The data hold some 400,000 clones, with about 90% observed a single time. Material for sequencing was PBMCs or T cells enriched from blood (not recorded which). The origin of the receptors is a man younger than 45 who had recovered from COVID-19.

CDR3 region: CASSQALLFGQGADETQYF. The CDR3 DNA follows: TGCGCCAGCAGCCAAGCTCTACTTTTCGGACAGGGGGCCGATGAGACCCAGTACTTC. The chain uses TRBV4-1 and TRBJ2-5, with 11 bases aligning to TRBD1. Looked up from germline, CDR1 is MGHRA and CDR2 is YSYEKL. J gave up 5 bases and V 1 base, and 15 bases lay outside the gene matches. This CDR3 is built from 19 residues.

The chain links TRBV6-5 to TRBJ2-5, with 10 bases aligning to TRBD2. Trimming at V came to 2 bases and at J to 1 base, leaving 4 bases not matched to a gene. The germline V gene encodes CDR1 MNHEY and CDR2 SVGAGI. The CDR3 covers 16 residues. The CDR3 region has the DNA TGTGCCAGCAGTTACCCCCCTAGCGGGGGCCAAGAGACCCAGTACTTC. Translating gives CASSYPPSGGQETQYF.

V gene TRBV9 combines with J gene TRBJ1-2; the match to TRBD1 covers 9 bases. The V gene's germline CDR1 is SGDLS and CDR2 YYNGEE. CDR3 length: 16 amino acids. V shed 4 bases, J shed 8 bases, and the junction held 15 bases outside the gene matches. The CDR3 reads CASSPVPGQGLAGYTF. The CDR3 coding sequence is TGTGCCAGCAGCCCTGTCCCGGGACAGGGCTTGGCGGGCTACACCTTC.

In this sample, this clone turned up a few times. The chain joins TRBV19 to TRBJ1-2; weak D call: TRBD1 (6 bases). This CDR3 has 17 residues. Germline V gene data show CDR1 as LNHDA and CDR2 as SQIVND (reference sequence). The V gene lost 3 bases and the J gene lost 6 bases, with 23 bases spanning the gap. Written as DNA, the CDR3 is TGTGCCAGTAGTATTTGGGCAGGGGCCCCCATGGGGGATGGCTACACCTTC. Its protein product is CASSIWAGAPMGDGYTF.

The chain recombines TRBV5-6 with TRBJ2-7, with 7 positions matching TRBD2. V lost 3 bases, J lost 4 bases, and 1 base stayed unmatched. Germline CDR1 SGHDT, CDR2 YYEEEE. The CDR3 has 12 amino acids. The CDR3 bases are TGTGCCAGCAGCTCAGCGGGGTACGAGCAGTACTTC. Translation: CASSSAGYEQYF.

The chain links TRBV25-1 to TRBJ2-3; 7 bases fit TRBD2. The germline CDR1 and CDR2 sequences are MGHDK and SYGVNS. The CDR3 covers 16 residues. The ends lost 2 bases at V and 8 bases at J; junction bases unmatched: 13. CDR3 bases: TGTGCCAGCAGTGAAGTTAACGGGAGATGGGGGGGTACGCAGTATTTT. This sequence encodes CASSEVNGRWGGTQYF. Complete variable domain (other parts from reference TRBV25-1 and TRBJ2-3): EADIYQTPRYLVIGTGKKITLECSQTMGHDKMYWYQQDPGMELHLIHYSYGVNSTEKGDLSSESTVSRIRTEHFPLTLESARPSHTSQYLCASSEVNGRWGGTQYFGPGTRLTVL.

The V and J genes are TRBV5-4 and TRBJ2-3; TRBD2 is a possible D gene (6 bases). Trimming shortened V by 4 bases and J by 5 bases, and 17 bases separated the two germline ends. Germline V gives CDR1 SGHNT, CDR2 YYREEE (reference sequence). The CDR3 loop spans 15 amino acids. In nucleotides, the CDR3 is TGTGCCAGCAGCCCGGGGGACTCCCGGGGAGATACGCAGTATTTT. Amino acid sequence: CASSPGDSRGDTQYF.

The chain couples TRBV30 to TRBJ2-1; tentatively, D is TRBD1 (5 bases). Trimming took off 5 bases at V and 7 bases at J, with 9 bases between the two ends. This CDR3 has 11 residues. From germline, CDR1 is GTSNPN and CDR2 SVGIG (reference sequence). CDR3 region: CAWGALNEQFF. CDR3 bases: TGTGCCTGGGGGGCCTTAAATGAGCAGTTCTTC.

The rearrangement joins TRBV4-3 to TRBJ2-7, with D possibly matching TRBD2 (5 bases). The CDR3 contains 15 residues. The ends were cut back, 1 base at V and 0 bases at J, with 10 bases in the middle. Germline V lookup: CDR1 LGHNA, CDR2 YSLEER. CDR3 residues: CASSQVAGSSYEQYF. For the CDR3, the DNA is TGCGCCAGCAGCCAAGTGGCGGGTAGCTCCTACGAGCAGTACTTC.

The rearrangement uses TRBV9 and TRBJ1-2, with D possibly matching TRBD1 (5 bases). V lost 0 bases to trimming and J lost 8 bases, with 14 bases between them. Germline CDR1 is SGDLS and CDR2 is YYNGEE. This CDR3 contains 14 residues. CDR3 sequence (DNA): TGTGCCAGCAGCGTAGCGGAGGGGTCCTGGGGCTACACCTTC. Amino acid sequence: CASSVAEGSWGYTF.

This clone was seen only once. The chain links TRBV2 to TRBJ1-5, with D possibly matching TRBD1 (5 bases). Germline V lookup: CDR1 SNHLY, CDR2 FYNNEI. The CDR3 extends over 14 amino acids. V was trimmed by 8 bases and J by 2 bases, leaving 13 bases between them. CDR3 sequence (DNA): TGTGCCAGCGGAGACAGAGGTCGCAATCAGCCCCAGCATTTT. This gives the protein CASGDRGRNQPQHF.

This clone was seen a single time. The gene calls are TRBV29-1 and TRBJ1-2; perhaps TRBD1 as D (5 bases). The CDR3 sequence is 12 residues long. Germline lookup yields CDR1 SQVTM and CDR2 ANQGSEA. Trimming took 6 bases from V and 5 from J, leaving 13 bases between them. CDR3 DNA: TGCAGCGTCGTTGGGGCCACGTATGGCTACACCTTC. This gives the protein CSVVGATYGYTF.

The chain joins TRBV6-5 to TRBJ2-3; TRBD1 is a possible D gene (6 bases). The CDR3 is made up of 15 amino acids. The V and J ends lost 7 bases and 2 bases respectively, with 16 bases between them. Germline V gene sequence: CDR1 MNHEY, CDR2 SVGAGI. The DNA of the CDR3 is TGTGCCAGCACCAGGTCGGGACAAAACACAGATACGCAGTATTTT. This encodes CASTRSGQNTDTQYF.

The rearrangement uses TRBV9 and TRBJ2-7; D is unclear. The CDR3 covers 17 residues. V was clipped by 0 bases and J by 7 bases, with 23 bases between them. Germline lookup yields CDR1 SGDLS and CDR2 YYNGEE. CDR3 coding DNA: TGTGCCAGCAGCGTAGGGCCCTTCTGGGCATCCCCCGAGGAGCAGTACTTC. Amino acid sequence: CASSVGPFWASPEEQYF. The variable domain in full, with the rest retrieved from reference TRBV9 and TRBJ2-7, is DSGVTQTPKHLITATGQRVTLRCSPRSGDLSVYWYQQSLDQGLQFLIQYYNGEERAKGNILERFSAQQFPDLHSELNLSSLELGDSALYFCASSVGPFWASPEEQYFGPGTRLTVT.

This sequence joins TRBV29-1 and TRBJ2-3, with 11 bases identical to TRBD2. The V gene's germline CDR1 is SQVTM and CDR2 ANQGSEA. The ends lost 5 bases at V and 0 bases at J; junction bases unmatched: 4. The CDR3 is made up of 15 amino acids. The CDR3: CSVLVAGGSTDTQYF. The DNA for the CDR3 is TGCAGCGTTCTGGTAGCGGGGGGGAGCACAGATACGCAGTATTTT.